This entry features one T cell receptor beta chain sequence. The sample has other DNA sequences that encode this CDR3 too. These data come from a study of control samples from healthy donors and cancer patients. Trimming removed 3 bases from V and 0 bases from J, with 4 bases in between. The CDR3 runs 13 residues. Germline assignment: CDR1 SEHNR and CDR2 FQNEAQ (reference sequence). Data came from immunoSEQ multiplex PCR; TCRdb stores just in-frame clones and leaves some out. The data show around 140,000 clones, with around 90% seen just once and around 2.3% held by the top ten. The sample consisted of blood. This TCR derives from a middle-aged man in good health. The V call is TRBV7-9, the J call TRBJ2-3; no reliable D call. As DNA, the CDR3 is TGTGCCAGCAGCTTGGTAAGCACAGATACGCAGTATTTT. Its protein is CASSLVSTDTQYF. The complete variable domain, with remaining parts taken from reference TRBV7-9 and TRBJ2-3, reads DTGVSQNPRHKITKRGQNVTFRCDPISEHNRLYWYRQTLGQGPEFLTYFQNEAQLEKSRLLSDRFSAERPKGSFSTLEIQRTEQGDSAMYLCASSLVSTDTQYFGPGTRLTVL.